This entry lists 27 T cell receptor beta chains sequenced from one sample in a study of shared clonotypes between healthy human individuals. The naive CD8 fraction comprised CD45RO-negative cells positively selected for CCR7 and excluded terminally differentiated effector memory CD45RA+ cells. Repertoires were generated with immunoSEQ multiplex PCR, while TCRdb's copy carries only in-frame clones and drops some. In the table there are some 2,000,000 clones, approximately 95% of which are singletons. Sequenced input: naive CD8+ T cells sorted from blood. The receptors were gathered from a man younger than 35 in good health.

Regarding this clone: This is likely an artifact of a read error, given a far larger clone one base away. Within the sample, other DNA sequences also encode this same CDR3. The chain combines TRBV4-3 with TRBJ2-7; TRBD2 is a possible D gene (5 bases). Looked up from germline, CDR1 is LGHNA and CDR2 is YSLEER. This CDR3 spans 14 amino acids. V dropped 0 bases and J dropped 1 base, with 7 bases sitting between them. The CDR3 here is CASSQDRGSYEQYF. In nucleotides, the CDR3 is TGCGCCAGCAGCCAAGATCGAGGGTCCTACGAGCAGTACTTC.

This rearrangement joins TRBV4-1 to TRBJ1-1, with a tentative D call TRBD1 (6 bases). CDR3 length: 18 amino acids. V lost 2 bases and J lost 0, with 19 bases in between. Germline assignment: CDR1 MGHRA and CDR2 YSYEKL. The CDR3: CASSQQGGVGEMNTEAFF. The CDR3 coding sequence is TGCGCCAGCAGCCAACAAGGGGGGGTTGGTGAAATGAACACTGAAGCTTTCTTT.

DNA for the CDR3: TGTGCCAGCAGTGAAGGGACAGCATACTACGAGCAGTACTTC. This encodes CASSEGTAYYEQYF. V usage is TRBV6-1 and J usage is TRBJ2-7; tentatively, D is TRBD1 (6 bases). Germline V gene data show CDR1 as MNHNS and CDR2 as SASEGT. The germline V and J ends were trimmed by 1 base and 3 bases, with 10 bases remaining between them. The CDR3 extends over 14 amino acids.

The chain joins TRBV4-1 to TRBJ2-1; 8 bases map to TRBD2. The V gene end was trimmed by 3 bases and the J gene end by 0 bases; junction bases not matched to a gene: 1. The CDR3 length is 15 residues. From germline, CDR1 is MGHRA and CDR2 YSYEKL. The CDR3 is CASSHTSGSYNEQFF. CDR3 coding DNA: TGCGCCAGCAGCCACACTAGCGGCTCCTACAATGAGCAGTTCTTC.

V is TRBV5-6 and J is TRBJ2-5, with a tentative D call TRBD2 (6 bases). This CDR3 comprises 14 residues. CDR1 is SGHDT, CDR2 YYEEEE, per germline. V shed 10 bases and J shed 6 bases, with 22 bases lying between them. The CDR3 loop reads CASHSGSGLQTQYF. The CDR3 DNA reads TGTGCCTCGCATTCGGGTAGCGGCCTCCAGACCCAGTACTTC.

The chain joins TRBV7-9 to TRBJ2-7; 8 positions agree with TRBD1. After removal of 5 bases from V and 9 bases from J, the junction contained 12 bases not matched to a gene. CDR1 and CDR2 from the germline V gene are SEHNR and FQNEAQ (reference sequence). This CDR3 has 14 amino acids. DNA for the CDR3: TGTGCCAGCAGCCCCCGGACAGGGCCGCAAGGGCAGTACTTC. Residues: CASSPRTGPQGQYF.

The count of this clone is one. The rearrangement joins TRBV29-1 to TRBJ2-1; the match to TRBD2 covers 8 bases. Germline CDR1 reads SQVTM; CDR2 reads ANQGSEA. The CDR3 has 14 amino acids. J gave up 6 bases and V 4 bases, and 8 bases lay outside the gene matches. The CDR3 here is CSVVRSGGFNEQFF. CDR3 in DNA: TGCAGCGTTGTGAGGAGCGGGGGATTCAATGAGCAGTTCTTC.

This clone was detected only a few times. The V call is TRBV29-1, the J call TRBJ2-5; D might be TRBD2 (6 bases). V dropped 4 bases and J dropped 4 bases, with 13 bases sitting between them. CDR1 is SQVTM and CDR2 is ANQGSEA in the germline V gene. There are 13 residues in the CDR3. CDR3 nucleotides: TGCAGCGTTGCTGGCGCGGGGCTAGAGACCCAGTACTTC. As protein: CSVAGAGLETQYF.

This clone was seen once. This chain connects TRBV6-1 to TRBJ2-2; possibly TRBD2 for D (5 bases). The V end was cut by 4 bases, the J end by 1 base, with 16 bases between. The CDR3 has 17 amino acids. CDR1 and CDR2 from the germline V gene are MNHNS and SASEGT. CDR3 residues: CASSVSSLGRNTGELFF. DNA for the CDR3: TGTGCCAGCAGTGTATCTTCTCTGGGGAGGAACACCGGGGAGCTGTTTTTT.

The chain carries TRBV6-1 and TRBJ2-3, with TRBD1 matching 9 bases. The V gene end was trimmed by 2 bases and the J gene end by 0 bases; junction bases not matched to a gene: 3. Germline-derived CDR1 and CDR2 are MNHNS and SASEGT. The CDR3 is made up of 16 amino acids. The chain's CDR3 is CASSELDRGSTDTQYF. Here the CDR3 DNA reads TGTGCCAGCAGTGAACTTGACAGGGGGAGCACAGATACGCAGTATTTT.

The J gene is TRBJ2-1, the V gene TRBV28; 8 nucleotides agree with TRBD1. Trimming removed 5 bases from V and 8 bases from J; junction bases left unmatched: 5. The CDR3 runs to 13 residues. CDR1 is MDHEN and CDR2 is SYDVKM in the germline V gene. This CDR3 is CASSPPTGDEQFF. CDR3 coding DNA: TGTGCCAGCAGTCCACCGACAGGGGATGAGCAGTTCTTC.

Turning to this clone: Other DNA sequences in this specimen translate into the identical CDR3. This sequence joins TRBV30 and TRBJ1-1; possible D gene TRBD1, 5 bases. V gave up 3 bases and J gave up 8 bases, with 10 bases separating them. The germline V gene has CDR1 GTSNPN and CDR2 SVGIG (reference sequence). The CDR3 consists of 11 residues. The CDR3, as DNA: TGTGCCTGGAGCCCCAGGGTGGAAGCTTTCTTT. Protein: CAWSPRVEAFF.

V usage is TRBV5-6 and J usage is TRBJ2-2; possible D gene TRBD1, 5 bases. V was clipped by 5 bases and J by 6 bases, with 20 bases between them. CDR1 SGHDT and CDR2 YYEEEE come from the germline V gene. This CDR3 is built from 16 residues. CDR3 sequence: CASSILTVVGPGELFF. CDR3 nucleotides: TGTGCCAGCAGTATCCTCACCGTGGTGGGGCCCGGGGAGCTGTTTTTT.

The chain recombines TRBV28 with TRBJ1-1, with 9 bases matching TRBD1. The CDR3 extends over 15 amino acids. Germline CDR1 and CDR2: MDHEN and SYDVKM. Trimming took 4 bases from V and 5 from J; bases not matched to a gene: 8. CDR3 DNA sequence: TGTGCCAGCAGTTCTCCGGGACAGGGATTTACTGAAGCTTTCTTT. This translates into CASSSPGQGFTEAFF. The whole variable domain, filled in from reference TRBV28 and TRBJ1-1, reads DVKVTQSSRYLVKRTGEKVFLECVQDMDHENMFWYRQDPGLGLRLIYFSYDVKMKEKGDIPEGYSVSREKKERFSLILESASTNQTSMYLCASSSPGQGFTEAFFGQGTRLTVV.

This clone was seen a single time. Other DNA sequences from this sample encode an identical CDR3 as well. The rearrangement joins TRBV5-6 to TRBJ2-1; perhaps D is TRBD1 or TRBD2 (5 bases each). The ends were cut back, 7 bases at V and 0 bases at J, with 8 bases in the middle. The CDR3 loop spans 13 amino acids. CDR1 SGHDT and CDR2 YYEEEE come from the germline V gene. CDR3 region: CASEGSSYNEQFF. The CDR3 bases are TGTGCCAGCGAGGGGTCCTCCTACAATGAGCAGTTCTTC.

This rearrangement joins TRBV30 to TRBJ2-5, with 10 nucleotides matching TRBD2. This CDR3 has 15 residues. After removal of 4 bases from V and 1 base from J, the junction contained 6 bases not matched to a gene. CDR1 and CDR2 from the germline V gene are GTSNPN and SVGIG (reference sequence). DNA for the CDR3: TGTGCCTGGACGCTAGCGGGAGTCTTCCAAGAGACCCAGTACTTC. This encodes CAWTLAGVFQETQYF.

Comment on this clone: One end of the junction is discordant with germline, which a read error may explain. This chain links TRBV7-7 with TRBJ2-1; D not certain. CDR1 and CDR2 (germline): SSHAT, FNYEAQ (reference sequence). The CDR3 is made up of 15 amino acids. The CDR3 sequence is CASSPARSSYNEQFF. The CDR3, as DNA: TGTGCTAGCAGTCCAGCGCGGAGCTCCTACAATGAGCAGTTCTTC.

This chain links TRBV9 with TRBJ2-1; 8 nucleotides line up with TRBD2. CDR3 length: 16 amino acids. The trim removed 4 bases at V and 6 bases at J, leaving 12 bases unmatched. The V gene's germline CDR1 is SGDLS and CDR2 YYNGEE. The CDR3 loop is CASSPPPGTRGNEQFF. CDR3 nucleotide sequence: TGTGCCAGCAGCCCGCCACCCGGGACTAGAGGCAATGAGCAGTTCTTC.

The chain's CDR3 is CASSLGQGIVQQYF. CDR3 nucleotides: TGTGCCAGCAGCTTGGGACAGGGGATAGTCCAGCAGTACTTC. The V and J genes are TRBV5-4 and TRBJ2-7, with 8 bases fitting TRBD1. Germline CDR1 reads SGHNT; CDR2 reads YYREEE (reference sequence). CDR3 length equals 14 residues. Trimming took 0 bases from V and 8 from J; bases not matched to a gene: 7.

In its sample, this clone was seen once. The chain carries TRBV7-9 and TRBJ2-5; 14 bases align to TRBD2. With 5 bases clipped from V and 5 bases from J, the junction kept 10 bases outside the gene matches. Germline loops: CDR1 SEHNR, CDR2 FQNEAQ (reference sequence). The CDR3 is made up of 17 amino acids. CDR3 in amino acids: CASSGPGLAGVRETQYF. The CDR3 DNA sequence: TGTGCCAGCAGCGGCCCGGGACTAGCGGGAGTACGGGAGACCCAGTACTTC. The complete variable domain, with remaining parts taken from reference TRBV7-9 and TRBJ2-5, reads DTGVSQNPRHKITKRGQNVTFRCDPISEHNRLYWYRQTLGQGPEFLTYFQNEAQLEKSRLLSDRFSAERPKGSFSTLEIQRTEQGDSAMYLCASSGPGLAGVRETQYFGPGTRLLVL.

On this clone: The sample holds other DNA sequences that translate to the same CDR3. The V and J genes are TRBV29-1 and TRBJ2-7; D is ambiguous. The CDR3 consists of 13 residues. Germline loops: CDR1 SQVTM, CDR2 ANQGSEA. V was pared by 2 bases and J by 1 base, with 9 bases between. CDR3 DNA: TGCAGCGTTGAAACCAGTAGGTCCTACGAGCAGTACTTC. Protein sequence: CSVETSRSYEQYF.

This clone occurred once. A single base separates this from a much larger clone, so it may be a read error. V usage is TRBV6-1 and J usage is TRBJ1-4, with D unresolved. CDR3 size: 15 residues. Trimming left V 2 bases short and J 4 bases short, with 11 bases between. Looked up from germline, CDR1 is MNHNS and CDR2 is SASEGT. The CDR3 coding sequence is TGTGCCAGCAGTGAACGGGGAGAGGTTAATGAAAAACTGTTTTTT. This codes for CASSERGEVNEKLFF.

The chain employs TRBV7-9 and TRBJ1-1, with D unclear. Trimming removed 2 bases at V and 3 bases at J, with 10 bases between. In germline, CDR1 is SEHNR, CDR2 FQNEAQ (reference sequence). The CDR3 consists of 14 residues. CDR3 residues: CASSLLGGYTEAFF. CDR3 nucleotide sequence: TGTGCCAGCAGCTTACTGGGCGGCTACACTGAAGCTTTCTTT.

The rearrangement joins TRBV4-2 to TRBJ1-2; the D gene is possibly TRBD1 (5 bases). Germline V gene sequence: CDR1 LGHNA, CDR2 YNFKEQ. CDR3 length: 15 amino acids. Trimming shortened V by 2 bases and J by 1 base, and 11 bases separated the two germline ends. The DNA for the CDR3 is TGTGCCAGCAGCCAATCAGGGCCGGATAACTATGGCTACACCTTC. The encoded protein is CASSQSGPDNYGYTF.

This rearrangement joins TRBV7-9 to TRBJ2-1; 10 bases match TRBD2. Looked up from germline, CDR1 is SEHNR and CDR2 is FQNEAQ (reference sequence). Trimming cost V 7 bases and J 1 base; bases outside gene matches: 16. The CDR3 spans 19 residues. The CDR3 DNA sequence: TGTGCCAGCACTCCCCGGCCGGAGCGGGGGGGCCCATCCTACAATGAGCAGTTCTTC. This codes for CASTPRPERGGPSYNEQFF.

This chain links TRBV19 with TRBJ1-4; D unclear. Trimming left V 0 bases short and J 6 bases short, with 5 bases between. The CDR3 consists of 13 residues. Germline V gene data show CDR1 as LNHDA and CDR2 as SQIVND (reference sequence). CDR3 coding DNA: TGTGCCAGTAGTATAGATTTTGATGAAAAACTGTTTTTT. It specifies CASSIDFDEKLFF.

This chain links TRBV4-1 with TRBJ1-1, with D possibly being TRBD1 (6 bases). V was trimmed by 0 bases and J by 3 bases, leaving 11 bases between them. The CDR3 spans 15 residues. Germline values: CDR1 MGHRA, CDR2 YSYEKL. The CDR3 spells CASSQDQGLDTEAFF. The DNA for the CDR3 is TGCGCCAGCAGCCAAGACCAGGGGTTGGACACTGAAGCTTTCTTT.